What follows is one TCR beta chain and its context. The antigen is undetermined. The V segment lost 5 bases and the J segment 0 bases; nucleotides outside the gene matches: 6. The germline gives CDR1 MDHEN, CDR2 SYDVKM. The CDR3 runs 16 residues. This sample was taken from a study of T cell responses to AZD1222 COVID-19 vaccine. Background on the study: Pooled together were second doses at about 4 or about 12 weeks.

Study observations and caveats: Donors were chiefly white British, with a greater number of females, and clonal diversity was perhaps underestimated. Baseline seropositivity occurred in only a handful of AZD1222 recipients. In the spike-specific TCR repertoire, nearly half reportedly target unmutated variant regions.

Libraries were prepared by immunoSEQ multiplex PCR; TCRdb keeps only in-frame clonotypes and omits some of them. Of around 99,000 clones listed, roughly 90% were seen once; the top ten hold approximately 7%. Material: peripheral blood, obtained on day 0 of AZD1222 vaccination. The sequence came from an adult in good health. The V gene is TRBV28, the J gene TRBJ1-4; 7 nucleotides agree with TRBD1. CDR3 sequence: CASSLWTGATNEKLFF. CDR3 in DNA: TGTGCCAGCAGTCTCTGGACAGGCGCAACTAATGAAAAACTGTTTTTT. Supplemented by reference TRBV28 and TRBJ1-4, the full variable domain reads DVKVTQSSRYLVKRTGEKVFLECVQDMDHENMFWYRQDPGLGLRLIYFSYDVKMKEKGDIPEGYSVSREKKERFSLILESASTNQTSMYLCASSLWTGATNEKLFFGSGTQLSVL.